This TCR beta chain was retrieved from a study of OX40 agonist ivuxolimab in advanced cancers. General study results and limits: A proportion of nonresponders additionally exhibited low normalized T-cell clonal expansion. Partial responders receiving 0.1-3.0 mg/kg showed among the lowest clonal expansion.

The data were produced by immunoSEQ multiplex PCR, yet TCRdb's version contains in-frame clones alone and is incomplete. This sample has tens of thousands of clones, with 91% found just once. Turning to this clone: The antigen is not known.

Germline V gives CDR1 MNHEY, CDR2 SMNVEV (reference sequence). The V end was cut by 7 bases, the J end by 6 bases, with 16 bases between. This CDR3 contains 13 residues. This rearrangement joins TRBV27 to TRBJ2-7; either TRBD1 or TRBD2 may fit D (5 bases each). This TCR was sampled from an adult with an advanced solid tumor such as melanoma, head and neck, liver or kidney cancer. Source: CD4+ or CD8+ T cells sorted from blood, taken in a trial of the OX40 agonist ivuxolimab. Written as DNA, the CDR3 is TGTGCCAGCACGCGGCGAGGGCAGGGCGAGCAGTACTTC. The encoded protein is CASTRRGQGEQYF.